These T cell receptor beta chains were read from a single sample in a study of vaccination and CD4 T cells after COVID-19. No antigen has been identified for these receptors. Using its own MiXCR run on the PCR reads, TCRdb lists one record per CDR3 protein. Of around 26,000 distinct CDR3 sequences in the sample, around 50% were seen once. Sequencing used CD4+ T cells from blood, cultured in vitro, obtained before SARS-CoV-2 vaccination. The source of these receptors is a human donor who received a COVID-19 vaccine. Both conserved end residues are part of each CDR3. Each record gives: V gene, CDR3 length, D gene, J gene, clone size, CDR3 DNA, CDR3 protein. A D gene is named only where the DNA matches it firmly. A clone size is listed for some rows: how often the clone was seen (once, few, many), or a class if it is expanded.

>TRBV2|12|TRBD1|TRBJ1-3|-
TGTGCCAGTGGGACAGTTGGAAACACCATATATTTT
CASGTVGNTIYF
>TRBV5-7|15|TRBD2|TRBJ2-5|-
TGTGCCAGCAGCTTAGTAGCGGGCCTCCAAGAGACCCAGTACTTC
CASSLVAGLQETQYF
>TRBV2|11|-|TRBJ2-7|-
TGTGCCAGCAGTGAACCGGGCGAGCAGTACTTC
CASSEPGEQYF
>TRBV7-9|15|-|TRBJ1-2|once
TGTGCCAGCAGCTTAGCTCGGGGGGGGCTCTATGGCTACACCTTC
CASSLARGGLYGYTF
>TRBV6-4|13|-|TRBJ1-6|-
TGTACCAGCAGTGACTCAAGTAATTCACCCCTCCACTTT
CTSSDSSNSPLHF
>TRBV2|13|TRBD1|TRBJ2-1|-
TGTGCCAGCTTCTTAGACAGGGTCAATGAGCAGTTCTTC
CASFLDRVNEQFF
>TRBV25-1|14|-|TRBJ2-7|-
TGTGCCAGCAGTGAAGTCGCAGACACCTACGAGCAGTACTTC
CASSEVADTYEQYF
>TRBV5-8|12|-|TRBJ2-7|-
TGTGCCAGCAGCTTGTACGGGCACGAGCAGTACTTC
CASSLYGHEQYF
>TRBV2|13|-|TRBJ1-1|-
TGTGCCAGCAGCCCCCTTGGAGGGTTAGAAGCTTTCTTT
CASSPLGGLEAFF
>TRBV7-3|15|TRBD2|TRBJ2-5|few
TGTGCCAGCAGCTTAACGGGACTAGCGGGGGAGACCCAGTACTTC
CASSLTGLAGETQYF
>TRBV11-2|17|TRBD2|TRBJ2-3|-
TGTGCCAGCAGCTTAGTCCGACTAGCGGGGGGGCGGGATACGCAGTATTTT
CASSLVRLAGGRDTQYF
>TRBV2|14|-|TRBJ2-7|-
TGTGCCAGCAAAGGACAGAAGTTCTCCTACGAGCAGTACTTC
CASKGQKFSYEQYF
>TRBV2|15|TRBD1|TRBJ2-7|-
TGTGCCAGCAGCCGGGACAGGGGGAACTCCTACGAGCAGTACTTC
CASSRDRGNSYEQYF
>TRBV12-3/TRBV12-4|14|-|TRBJ2-7|-
TGTGCCAGCAGTTTGGGTCCCAGCTCCTACGAGCAGTACTTC
CASSLGPSSYEQYF
>TRBV19|16|-|TRBJ1-6|few
TGTGCCACCCGGCTCGCAGGTCGCTCCTATAATTCACCCCTCCACTTT
CATRLAGRSYNSPLHF
>TRBV20-1|14|-|TRBJ1-2|-
TGCAGTGCCTGGGGGACGCGGGGGGCTTATGGCTACACCTTC
CSAWGTRGAYGYTF
>TRBV24-1|13|-|TRBJ2-5|few
TGTGCCACCAGTTCATCAGGGCAAGAGACCCAGTACTTC
CATSSSGQETQYF
>TRBV24-1|14|-|TRBJ2-5|-
TGTGCCACCAGTGATTCTGACGTATGGGAGACCCAGTACTTC
CATSDSDVWETQYF